This paragraph covers one TCR beta chain sequence. The record originates from a study of blood T cell repertoires in COVID-19. Study summary: The study drew acute and convalescent COVID-19 samples from the United States, Italy and Spain. Nucleic acid was either cDNA or gDNA, and it came from T cells, B-cell-depleted T cells, or PBMCs.

The V gene lost 5 bases and the J gene lost 0 bases, with 8 bases spanning the gap. This CDR3 is built from 13 residues. Per the study methods: Scientists estimated how many nucleated cells there were by amplifying reference gene primers. Sequenced by immunoSEQ multiplex PCR; TCRdb stores in-frame clones only, minus some. The DNA was the basis for D and trimming; V, J and clone size are from that table. The table lists 250,000 to 300,000 clones, around 88% of them singletons, with roughly 5.8% in the top ten. This chain connects TRBV12-3 or TRBV12-4 to TRBJ2-7; TRBD2 is a possible D gene (5 bases). The TCR originated in a man aged 80 or over with acute or convalescent COVID-19. The source material was peripheral blood. The CDR3 DNA reads as TGTGCCAGCAGTACGGGGAACTCCTACGAGCAGTACTTC. Amino acid sequence: CASSTGNSYEQYF.